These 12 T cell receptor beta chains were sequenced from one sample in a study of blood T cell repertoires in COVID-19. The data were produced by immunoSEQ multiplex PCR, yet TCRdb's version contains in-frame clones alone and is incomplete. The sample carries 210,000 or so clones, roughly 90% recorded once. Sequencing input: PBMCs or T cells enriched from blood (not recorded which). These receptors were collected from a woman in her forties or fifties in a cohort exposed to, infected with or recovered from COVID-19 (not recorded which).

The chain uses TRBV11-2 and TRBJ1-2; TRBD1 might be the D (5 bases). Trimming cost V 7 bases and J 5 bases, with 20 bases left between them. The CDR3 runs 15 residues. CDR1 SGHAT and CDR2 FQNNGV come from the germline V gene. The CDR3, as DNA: TGTGCCAGCAACCCGCGGGGACGGCCTCTTTATGGCTACACCTTC. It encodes CASNPRGRPLYGYTF.

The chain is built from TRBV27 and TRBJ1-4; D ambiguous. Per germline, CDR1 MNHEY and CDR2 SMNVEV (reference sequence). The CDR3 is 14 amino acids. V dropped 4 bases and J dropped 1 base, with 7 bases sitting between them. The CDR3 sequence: CASSWSLTNEKLFF. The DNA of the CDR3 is TGTGCCAGCAGTTGGTCACTAACTAATGAAAAACTGTTTTTT.

This CDR3 reads CAWEKGQGWDTEAFF. The CDR3 DNA follows: TGTGCCTGGGAAAAAGGACAGGGTTGGGACACTGAAGCTTTCTTT. V and J are TRBV30 and TRBJ1-1; TRBD1 agrees at 8 bases. The V gene end was trimmed by 5 bases and the J gene end by 3 bases; junction bases not matched to a gene: 11. The germline V gene encodes CDR1 GTSNPN and CDR2 SVGIG (reference sequence). The CDR3 loop spans 15 amino acids.

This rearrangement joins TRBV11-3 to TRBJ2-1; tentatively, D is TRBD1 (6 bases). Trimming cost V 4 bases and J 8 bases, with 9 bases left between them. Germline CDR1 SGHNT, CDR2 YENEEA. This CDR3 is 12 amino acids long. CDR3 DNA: TGTGCCAGCAGCTCTGGGGGCGATGAGCAGTTCTTC. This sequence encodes CASSSGGDEQFF.

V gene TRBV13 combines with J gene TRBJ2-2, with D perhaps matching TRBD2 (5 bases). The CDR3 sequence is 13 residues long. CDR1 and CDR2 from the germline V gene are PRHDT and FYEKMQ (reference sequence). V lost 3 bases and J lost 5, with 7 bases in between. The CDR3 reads CASSFRGTGELFF. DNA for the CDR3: TGTGCCAGCAGCTTTCGAGGGACCGGGGAGCTGTTTTTT. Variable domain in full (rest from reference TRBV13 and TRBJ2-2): AAGVIQSPRHLIKEKRETATLKCYPIPRHDTVYWYQQGPGQDPQFLISFYEKMQSDKGSIPDRFSAQQFSDYHSELNMSSLELGDSALYFCASSFRGTGELFFGEGSRLTVL.

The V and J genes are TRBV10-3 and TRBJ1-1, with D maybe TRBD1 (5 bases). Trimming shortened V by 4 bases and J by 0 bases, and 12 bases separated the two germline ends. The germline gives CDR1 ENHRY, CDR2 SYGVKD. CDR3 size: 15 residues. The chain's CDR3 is CAISGTGTMNTEAFF. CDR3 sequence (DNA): TGTGCCATCAGTGGCACAGGAACAATGAACACTGAAGCTTTCTTT.

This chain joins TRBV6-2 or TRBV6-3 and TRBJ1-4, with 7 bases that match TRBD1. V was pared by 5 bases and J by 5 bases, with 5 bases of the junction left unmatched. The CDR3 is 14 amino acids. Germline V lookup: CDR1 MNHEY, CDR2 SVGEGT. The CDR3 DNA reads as TGTGCCAGCAGTGCCGGGACAGCGAATGAAAAACTGTTTTTT. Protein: CASSAGTANEKLFF.

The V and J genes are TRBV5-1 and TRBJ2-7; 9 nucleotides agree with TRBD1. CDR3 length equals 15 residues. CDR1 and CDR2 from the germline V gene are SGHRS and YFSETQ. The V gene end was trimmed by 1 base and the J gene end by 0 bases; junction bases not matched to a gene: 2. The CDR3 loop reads CASSLTGGGSYEQYF. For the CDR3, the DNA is TGCGCCAGCAGCTTGACAGGGGGCGGCTCCTACGAGCAGTACTTC.

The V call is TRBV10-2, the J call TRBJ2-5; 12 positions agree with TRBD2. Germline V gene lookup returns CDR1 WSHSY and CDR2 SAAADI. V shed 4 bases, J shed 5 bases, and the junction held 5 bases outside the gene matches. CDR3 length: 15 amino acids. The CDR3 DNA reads TGCGCCAGCAGTGGGACTAGCGGGGAGGTTGAGACCCAGTACTTC. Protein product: CASSGTSGEVETQYF.

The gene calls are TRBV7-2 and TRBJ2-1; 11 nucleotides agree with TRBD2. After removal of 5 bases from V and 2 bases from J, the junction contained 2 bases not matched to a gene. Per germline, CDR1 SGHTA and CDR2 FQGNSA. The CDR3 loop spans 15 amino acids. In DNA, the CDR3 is TGTGCCAGCAGCCGTAGCGGGGGGGCCTACAATGAGCAGTTCTTC. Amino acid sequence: CASSRSGGAYNEQFF.

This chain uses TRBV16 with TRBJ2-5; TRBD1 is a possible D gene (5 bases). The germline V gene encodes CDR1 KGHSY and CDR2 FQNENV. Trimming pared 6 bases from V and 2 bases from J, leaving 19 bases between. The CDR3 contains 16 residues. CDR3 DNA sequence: TGTGCCAGCAGTCAGAGGCCAGAAACAGGACAAGAGACCCAGTACTTC. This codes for CASSQRPETGQETQYF.

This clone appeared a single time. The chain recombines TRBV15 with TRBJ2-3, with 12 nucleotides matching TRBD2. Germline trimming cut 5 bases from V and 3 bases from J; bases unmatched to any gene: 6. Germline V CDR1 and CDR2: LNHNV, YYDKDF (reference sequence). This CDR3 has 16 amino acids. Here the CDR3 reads CATSRRTSGGTDTQYF. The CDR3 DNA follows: TGTGCCACCAGCCGCAGAACTAGCGGGGGGACAGATACGCAGTATTTT.